These T cell receptor beta chains were read from a single sample in a study of T cells in localized non-small cell lung cancer. Using immunoSEQ multiplex PCR, the repertoire was profiled, and TCRdb retains in-frame clones only, with some absent. The repertoire holds about 35,000 clones, roughly 90% seen once, with around 4.5% in the top ten. The specimen comprised peripheral blood, sampled before any cancer treatment. The receptors were gathered from a man aged 35 to 69 with stage I lung adenocarcinoma. CDR3s include the opening cysteine and the closing phenylalanine or tryptophan.

>TRBJ2-3|TRBV7-2
CASSLVGRYPMSTDTQYF
>TRBJ2-2|TRBV25-1
CASSDPRAGTVNTGELFF
>TRBJ2-1|TRBV9
CASSPQGLAVNEQFF
>TRBJ1-5|TRBV15
CATSRDLLGTGYQPQHF
>TRBJ2-5|TRBV10-3
CAASGGPKETQYF
>TRBJ1-6|TRBV2
CATRQGVSSPLHF
>TRBJ2-5|TRBV15
CATSRAEGRGETQYF
>TRBJ2-3|TRBV5-1
CASSPPGTDTQYF
>TRBJ2-5|TRBV7-9
CASSFLETQYF
>TRBJ2-2|TRBV11-1
CASSPTGTTIGELFF
>TRBJ2-3|TRBV5-1
CASTAVGRPDTQYF
>TRBJ2-1|TRBV11-2
CASSLVSGTGAYNEQFF
>TRBJ1-1|TRBV27
CASSWGQLAFF
>TRBJ2-1|TRBV14
CASSHEVEQFF
>TRBJ2-3|TRBV18
CASSPLGTGEDTQYF
>TRBJ2-2|TRBV11-3
CASSPEIGTNTGELFF
>TRBJ1-3|TRBV5-1
CASSFGGAGGNTIYF
>TRBJ2-2|TRBV9
CASSVEQGRVGELFF
>TRBJ1-2|TRBV6-1
CASSDRAGNGYTF
>TRBJ2-5|TRBV18
CASSQTSGGYEETQYF
>TRBJ2-1|TRBV29-1
CSVEPGQGNYNEQFF
>TRBJ2-1|TRBV2
CASSPLQTYNEQFF
>TRBJ2-7|TRBV2
CASGRDRGANEQYF
>TRBJ2-2|TRBV6-5
CASSDGLRELFF
>TRBJ1-4|TRBV13
CASSPNRDGDEKLFF
>TRBJ2-5|TRBV5-1
CASSFSGGAGETQYF
>TRBJ2-7|TRBV6-5
CASMQEFRQYF
>TRBJ2-7|TRBV7-9
CASSLDAGGVYEQYF
>TRBJ1-2|TRBV14
CASSQDPRGNYGYTF
>TRBJ2-5|TRBV6-1
CASSNSGGETQYF
>TRBJ1-2|TRBV11-2
CASSLALGQGVDYGYTF
>TRBJ1-4|TRBV5-1
CASSLGLPAATNEKLFF
>TRBJ2-4|TRBV7-9
CASSLGGAALLDIQYF
>TRBJ1-6|TRBV4-1
CASSQDPGYNSPLHF
>TRBJ2-1|TRBV19
CASSSDGGAFPYGNEQFF
>TRBJ2-7|TRBV18
CASSPGLAGYEQYF
>TRBJ2-5|TRBV30
CAWSAQTGDQYF
>TRBJ2-2|TRBV10-3
CAISRSYTTNTGELFF
>TRBJ1-2|TRBV11-2
CASSGANYGYTF
>TRBJ1-1|TRBV5-1
CASSVRDNLGAFF
>TRBJ2-3|TRBV5-5
CASSQRPAPDTQYF
>TRBJ2-7|TRBV7-8
CASSLDGDEQYF
>TRBJ2-3|TRBV18
CASSPGGGGDTQYF